This TCR beta chain was sequenced during a study of breast tumors, draining lymph nodes, adjacent tissues. After removal of 1 base from V and 7 bases from J, the junction contained 12 bases not matched to a gene. Germline V gives CDR1 SGHTA, CDR2 FQGNSA. This CDR3 spans 16 amino acids. In TCRdb, the multiplex PCR reads were re-called with MiXCR into one record per CDR3 protein. Of about 20,000 distinct CDR3 sequences listed, under 35% are singletons. Notes on the study in general: Data fit most tumor T cells coming from lymph node, expanding in tumor.

At least ten counts were recorded for this clonotype. Its antigen is not known. This TCR came from a female donor with breast cancer. Some clones in this sample may be carry-over from other donors' samples. This rearrangement joins TRBV7-2 to TRBJ1-2; 7 nucleotides line up with TRBD1. Sequenced: breast tumor tissue. CDR3 coding DNA: TGTGCCAGCAGCTTAGGAGTGGAGGGGGCGGCCCGTGGCTACACCTTC. It yields the protein CASSLGVEGAARGYTF.